This T cell receptor (beta chain) was retrieved from a study of blood T cell repertoires in COVID-19. Whole-study context: The United States, Italy and Spain supplied acute and convalescent COVID-19 samples. From T cells, B-cell-depleted T cells, or PBMCs came the material, which was cDNA or gDNA.

In the original processing: Quantification of nucleated cells was approximated via reference gene primer amplification. Method: immunoSEQ multiplex PCR; TCRdb's copy keeps in-frame clones and lacks some. D and trimming come from the DNA, and the V and J calls and clone size come from that table. The sample has fewer than 200,000 clones, approximately 85% seen once; the top ten hold roughly 1.1%. The V and J ends lost 5 bases and 6 bases respectively, with 12 bases between them. Germline V gene lookup returns CDR1 LNHDA and CDR2 SQIVND (reference sequence). The CDR3 has 13 amino acids. The V call is TRBV19, the J call TRBJ2-3; a weak D match, TRBD1 (5 bases). This TCR was recovered from a man in his sixties who had recovered from COVID-19. Sequenced input: peripheral blood. The CDR3 DNA reads as TGTGCCAGTAGTGTCCAGGGCTCGGATACGCAGTATTTT. Its translation is CASSVQGSDTQYF. Full variable domain (rest looked up from reference TRBV19 and TRBJ2-3): DGGITQSPKYLFRKEGQNVTLSCEQNLNHDAMYWYRQDPGQGLRLIYYSQIVNDFQKGDIAEGYSVSREKKESFPLTVTSAQKNPTAFYLCASSVQGSDTQYFGPGTRLTVL.